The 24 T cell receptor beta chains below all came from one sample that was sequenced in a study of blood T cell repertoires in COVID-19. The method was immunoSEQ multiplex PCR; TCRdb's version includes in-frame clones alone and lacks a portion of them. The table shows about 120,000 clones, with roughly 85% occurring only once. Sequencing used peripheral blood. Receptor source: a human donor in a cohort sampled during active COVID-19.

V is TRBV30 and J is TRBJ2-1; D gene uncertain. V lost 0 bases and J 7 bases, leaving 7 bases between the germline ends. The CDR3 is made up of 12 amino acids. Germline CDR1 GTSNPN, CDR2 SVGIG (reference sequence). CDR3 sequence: CAWSVRGNEQFF. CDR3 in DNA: TGTGCCTGGAGTGTACGAGGAAATGAGCAGTTCTTC.

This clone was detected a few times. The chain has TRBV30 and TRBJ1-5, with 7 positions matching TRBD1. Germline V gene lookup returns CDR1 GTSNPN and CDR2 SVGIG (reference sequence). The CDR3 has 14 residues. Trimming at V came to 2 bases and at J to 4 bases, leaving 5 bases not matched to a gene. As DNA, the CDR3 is TGTGCCTGGAGTTTTGCAGGGGGTAATCAGCCCCAGCATTTT. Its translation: CAWSFAGGNQPQHF. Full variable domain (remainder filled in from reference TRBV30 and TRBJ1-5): SQTIHQWPATLVQPVGSPLSLECTVEGTSNPNLYWYRQAAGRGLQLLFYSVGIGQISSEVPQNLSASRPQDRQFILSSKKLLLSDSGFYLCAWSFAGGNQPQHFGDGTRLSIL.

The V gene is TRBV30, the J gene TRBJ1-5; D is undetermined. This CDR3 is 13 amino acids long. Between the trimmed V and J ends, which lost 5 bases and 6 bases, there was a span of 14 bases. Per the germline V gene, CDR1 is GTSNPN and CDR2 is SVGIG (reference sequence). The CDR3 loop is CAWGRRSGQPQHF. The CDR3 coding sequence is TGTGCCTGGGGGAGACGTTCGGGTCAGCCCCAGCATTTT.

The CDR3 reads CASSDGGYGYTF. DNA of the CDR3: TGCGCCAGCAGTGACGGTGGCTATGGCTACACCTTC. The J gene is TRBJ1-2, the V gene TRBV10-2; no firm D call. V dropped 3 bases and J dropped 4 bases, with 6 bases sitting between them. The CDR3 has 12 amino acids. Germline V CDR1 and CDR2: WSHSY, SAAADI.

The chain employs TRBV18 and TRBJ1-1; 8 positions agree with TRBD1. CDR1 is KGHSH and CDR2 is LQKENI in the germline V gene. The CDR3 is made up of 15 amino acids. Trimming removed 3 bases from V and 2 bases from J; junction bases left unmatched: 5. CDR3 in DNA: TGTGCCAGCTCACCTCCGACAGGGGTCAACACTGAAGCTTTCTTT. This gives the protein CASSPPTGVNTEAFF.

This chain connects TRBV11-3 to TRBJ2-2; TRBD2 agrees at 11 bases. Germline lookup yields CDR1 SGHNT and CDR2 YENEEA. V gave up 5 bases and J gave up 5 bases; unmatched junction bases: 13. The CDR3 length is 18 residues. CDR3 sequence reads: CASSHPSGGPPQTGELFF. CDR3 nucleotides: TGTGCCAGCAGCCACCCTAGCGGGGGGCCACCACAAACCGGGGAGCTGTTTTTT.

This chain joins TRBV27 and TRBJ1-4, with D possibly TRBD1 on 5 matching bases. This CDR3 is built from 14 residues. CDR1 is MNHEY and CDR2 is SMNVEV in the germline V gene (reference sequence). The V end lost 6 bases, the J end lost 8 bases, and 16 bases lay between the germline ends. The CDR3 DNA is TGTGCCAGCAGCGGGCTGGGGGGAGGCGAAAAACTGTTTTTT. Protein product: CASSGLGGGEKLFF.

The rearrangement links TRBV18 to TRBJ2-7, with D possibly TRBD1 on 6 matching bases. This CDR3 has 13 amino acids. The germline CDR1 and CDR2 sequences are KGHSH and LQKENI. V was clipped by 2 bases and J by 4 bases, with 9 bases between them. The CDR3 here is CASSPARGYEQYF. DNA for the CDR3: TGTGCCAGCTCACCAGCCAGGGGATACGAGCAGTACTTC.

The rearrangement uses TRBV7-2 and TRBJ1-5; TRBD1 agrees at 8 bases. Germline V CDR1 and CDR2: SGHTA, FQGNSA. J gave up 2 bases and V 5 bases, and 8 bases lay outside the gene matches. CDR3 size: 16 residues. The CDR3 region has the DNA TGTGCCAGCAGCCCCCGAGACAGGGGAGGCAATCAGCCCCAGCATTTT. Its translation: CASSPRDRGGNQPQHF. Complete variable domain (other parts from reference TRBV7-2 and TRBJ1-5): GAGVSQSPSNKVTEKGKDVELRCDPISGHTALYWYRQSLGQGLEFLIYFQGNSAPDKSGLPSDRFSAERTGGSVSTLTIQRTQQEDSAVYLCASSPRDRGGNQPQHFGDGTRLSIL.

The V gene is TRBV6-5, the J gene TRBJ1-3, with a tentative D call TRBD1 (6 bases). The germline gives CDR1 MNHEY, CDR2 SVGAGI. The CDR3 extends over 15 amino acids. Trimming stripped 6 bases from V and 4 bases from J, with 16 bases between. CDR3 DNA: TGTGCCAGCAGCTCCGGGACATTGAGAGGAAACACCATATATTTT. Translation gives CASSSGTLRGNTIYF.

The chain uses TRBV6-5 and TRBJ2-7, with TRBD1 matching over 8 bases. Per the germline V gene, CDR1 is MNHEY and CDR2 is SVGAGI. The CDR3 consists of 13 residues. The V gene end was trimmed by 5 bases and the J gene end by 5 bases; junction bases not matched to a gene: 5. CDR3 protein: CASSRDRGHEQYF. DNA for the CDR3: TGTGCCAGCAGTCGAGACAGGGGCCACGAGCAGTACTTC.

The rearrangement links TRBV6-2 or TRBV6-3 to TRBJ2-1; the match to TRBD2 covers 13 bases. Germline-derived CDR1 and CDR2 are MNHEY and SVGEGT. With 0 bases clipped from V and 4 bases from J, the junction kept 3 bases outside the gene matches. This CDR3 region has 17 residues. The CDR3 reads CASSYSAGLAGYNEQFF. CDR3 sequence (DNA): TGTGCCAGCAGTTACTCGGCGGGACTAGCGGGGTACAATGAGCAGTTCTTC.

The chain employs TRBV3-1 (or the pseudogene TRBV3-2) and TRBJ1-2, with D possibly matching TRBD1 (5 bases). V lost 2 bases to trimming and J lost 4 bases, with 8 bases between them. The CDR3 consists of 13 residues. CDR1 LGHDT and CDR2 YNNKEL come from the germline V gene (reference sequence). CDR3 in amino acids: CASSQPGPYGYTF. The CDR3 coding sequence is TGTGCCAGCAGCCAACCAGGGCCCTATGGCTACACCTTC.

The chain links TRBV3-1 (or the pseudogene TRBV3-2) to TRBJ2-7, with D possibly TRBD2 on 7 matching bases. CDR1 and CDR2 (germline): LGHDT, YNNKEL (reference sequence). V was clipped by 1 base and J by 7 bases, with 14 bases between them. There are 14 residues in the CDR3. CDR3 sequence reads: CASSQVAGAGEQYF. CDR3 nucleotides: TGTGCCAGCAGCCAAGTTGCGGGGGCGGGAGAGCAGTACTTC.

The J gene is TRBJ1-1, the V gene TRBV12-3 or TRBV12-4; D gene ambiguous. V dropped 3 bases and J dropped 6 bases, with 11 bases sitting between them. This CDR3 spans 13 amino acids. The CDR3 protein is CASSFVRSSEAFF. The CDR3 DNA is TGTGCCAGCAGTTTCGTTCGGTCATCTGAAGCTTTCTTT.

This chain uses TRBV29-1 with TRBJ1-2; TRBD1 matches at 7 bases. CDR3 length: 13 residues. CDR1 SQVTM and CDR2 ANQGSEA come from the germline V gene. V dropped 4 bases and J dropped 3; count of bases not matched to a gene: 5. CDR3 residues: CSVGYRGDYGYTF. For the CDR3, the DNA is TGCAGCGTTGGGTACAGGGGCGACTATGGCTACACCTTC.

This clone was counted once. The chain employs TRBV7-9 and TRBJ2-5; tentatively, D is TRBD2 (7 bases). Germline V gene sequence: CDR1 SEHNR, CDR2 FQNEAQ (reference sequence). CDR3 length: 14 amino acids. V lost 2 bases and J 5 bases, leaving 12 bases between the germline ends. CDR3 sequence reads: CASSLSGGRETQYF. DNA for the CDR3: TGTGCCAGCAGCTTATCCGGGGGGCGGGAGACCCAGTACTTC.

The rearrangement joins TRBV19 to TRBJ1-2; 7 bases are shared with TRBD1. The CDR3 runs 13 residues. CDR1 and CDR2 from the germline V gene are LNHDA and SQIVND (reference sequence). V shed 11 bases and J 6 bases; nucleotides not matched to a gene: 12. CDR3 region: CAARPTGDDGYTF. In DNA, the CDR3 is TGTGCCGCGCGCCCCACAGGGGACGATGGCTACACCTTC. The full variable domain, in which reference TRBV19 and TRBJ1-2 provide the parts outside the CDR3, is DGGITQSPKYLFRKEGQNVTLSCEQNLNHDAMYWYRQDPGQGLRLIYYSQIVNDFQKGDIAEGYSVSREKKESFPLTVTSAQKNPTAFYLCAARPTGDDGYTFGSGTRLTVV.

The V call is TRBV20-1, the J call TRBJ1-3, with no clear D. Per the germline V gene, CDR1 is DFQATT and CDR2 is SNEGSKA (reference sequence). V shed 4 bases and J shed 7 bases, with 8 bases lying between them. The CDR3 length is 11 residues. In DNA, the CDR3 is TGCAGTGCTATCTTTCTCAACACCATATATTTT. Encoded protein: CSAIFLNTIYF.

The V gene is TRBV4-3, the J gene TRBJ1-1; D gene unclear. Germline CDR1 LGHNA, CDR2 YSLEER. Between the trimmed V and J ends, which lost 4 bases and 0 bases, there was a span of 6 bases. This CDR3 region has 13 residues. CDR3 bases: TGCGCCAGCAGCCTCAGTGTGAACACTGAAGCTTTCTTT. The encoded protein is CASSLSVNTEAFF.

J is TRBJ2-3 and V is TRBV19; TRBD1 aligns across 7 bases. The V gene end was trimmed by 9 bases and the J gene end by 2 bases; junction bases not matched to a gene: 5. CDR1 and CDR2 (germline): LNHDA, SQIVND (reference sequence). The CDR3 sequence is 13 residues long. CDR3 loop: CASRDRATDTQYF. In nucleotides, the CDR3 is TGTGCCAGCCGGGACAGAGCCACAGATACGCAGTATTTT.

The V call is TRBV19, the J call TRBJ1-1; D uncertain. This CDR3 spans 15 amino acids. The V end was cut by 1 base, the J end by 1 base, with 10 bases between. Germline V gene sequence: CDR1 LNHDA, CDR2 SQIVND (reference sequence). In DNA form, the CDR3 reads TGTGCCAGTAGTATAGGGCCTGAGGGGAACACTGAAGCTTTCTTT. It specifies CASSIGPEGNTEAFF.

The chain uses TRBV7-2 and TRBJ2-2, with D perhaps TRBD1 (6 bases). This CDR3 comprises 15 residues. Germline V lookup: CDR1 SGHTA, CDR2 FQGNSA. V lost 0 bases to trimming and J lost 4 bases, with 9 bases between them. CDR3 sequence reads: CASSLATRGTGELFF. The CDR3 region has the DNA TGTGCCAGCAGCTTAGCTACCAGGGGCACCGGGGAGCTGTTTTTT.

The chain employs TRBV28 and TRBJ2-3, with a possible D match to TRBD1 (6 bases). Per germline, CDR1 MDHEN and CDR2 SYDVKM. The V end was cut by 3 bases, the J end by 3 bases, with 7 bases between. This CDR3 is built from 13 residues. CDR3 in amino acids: CASSLRGTDTQYF. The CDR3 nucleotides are TGTGCCAGCAGTTTGAGGGGGACAGATACGCAGTATTTT.